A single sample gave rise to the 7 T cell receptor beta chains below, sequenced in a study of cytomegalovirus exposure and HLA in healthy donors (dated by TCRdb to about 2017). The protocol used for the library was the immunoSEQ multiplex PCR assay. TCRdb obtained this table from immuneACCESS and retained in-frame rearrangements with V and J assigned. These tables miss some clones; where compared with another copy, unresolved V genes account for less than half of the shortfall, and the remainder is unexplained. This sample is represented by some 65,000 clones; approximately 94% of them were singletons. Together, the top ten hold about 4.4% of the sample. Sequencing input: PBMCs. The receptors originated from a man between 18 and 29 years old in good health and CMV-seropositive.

Here the CDR3 reads CASSRSDRANYGYTF. The CDR3 DNA reads as TGTGCCAGCAGTAGGTCCGACAGAGCTAACTATGGCTACACCTTC. The chain has TRBV28 and TRBJ1-2; D possibly corresponds to TRBD1 (5 bases). The ends were cut back, 5 bases at V and 0 bases at J, with 13 bases in the middle. The CDR3 length is 15 residues. Germline assignment: CDR1 MDHEN and CDR2 SYDVKM.

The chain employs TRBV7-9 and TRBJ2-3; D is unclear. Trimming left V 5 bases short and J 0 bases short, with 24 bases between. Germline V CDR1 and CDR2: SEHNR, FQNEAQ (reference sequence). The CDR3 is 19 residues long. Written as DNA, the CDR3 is TGTGCCAGCAGCCCGGCGGTGGCCCCCATAGAAACTAGCACAGATACGCAGTATTTT. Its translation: CASSPAVAPIETSTDTQYF. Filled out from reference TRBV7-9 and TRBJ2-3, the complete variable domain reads DTGVSQNPRHKITKRGQNVTFRCDPISEHNRLYWYRQTLGQGPEFLTYFQNEAQLEKSRLLSDRFSAERPKGSFSTLEIQRTEQGDSAMYLCASSPAVAPIETSTDTQYFGPGTRLTVL.

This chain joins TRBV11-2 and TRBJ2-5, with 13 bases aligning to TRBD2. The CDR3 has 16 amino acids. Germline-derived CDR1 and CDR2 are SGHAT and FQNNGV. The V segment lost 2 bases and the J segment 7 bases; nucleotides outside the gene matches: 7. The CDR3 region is CASSLTTSGGERTQYF. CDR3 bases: TGTGCCAGCAGCTTAACCACTAGCGGGGGGGAAAGGACCCAGTACTTC.

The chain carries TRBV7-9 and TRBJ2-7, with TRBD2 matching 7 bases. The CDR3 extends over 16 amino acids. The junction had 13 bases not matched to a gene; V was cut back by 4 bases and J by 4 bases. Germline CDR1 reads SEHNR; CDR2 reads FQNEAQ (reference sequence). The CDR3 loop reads CASSSGSPGGGYEQYF. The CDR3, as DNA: TGTGCCAGCAGCTCGGGATCCCCGGGAGGAGGATACGAGCAGTACTTC. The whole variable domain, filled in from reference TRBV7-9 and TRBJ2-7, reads DTGVSQNPRHKITKRGQNVTFRCDPISEHNRLYWYRQTLGQGPEFLTYFQNEAQLEKSRLLSDRFSAERPKGSFSTLEIQRTEQGDSAMYLCASSSGSPGGGYEQYFGPGTRLTVT.

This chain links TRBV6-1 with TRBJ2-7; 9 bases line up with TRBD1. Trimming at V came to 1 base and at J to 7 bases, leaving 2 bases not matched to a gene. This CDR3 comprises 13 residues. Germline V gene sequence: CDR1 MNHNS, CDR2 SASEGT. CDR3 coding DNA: TGTGCCAGCAGTGAAGGAGGACAGGGGGAGCAGTACTTC. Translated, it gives CASSEGGQGEQYF.

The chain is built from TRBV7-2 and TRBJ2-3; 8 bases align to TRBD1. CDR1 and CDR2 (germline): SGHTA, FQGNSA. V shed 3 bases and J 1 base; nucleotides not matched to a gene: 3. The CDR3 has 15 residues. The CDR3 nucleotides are TGTGCCAGCAGCTTGGGGGACAGGCGCACAGATACGCAGTATTTT. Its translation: CASSLGDRRTDTQYF.

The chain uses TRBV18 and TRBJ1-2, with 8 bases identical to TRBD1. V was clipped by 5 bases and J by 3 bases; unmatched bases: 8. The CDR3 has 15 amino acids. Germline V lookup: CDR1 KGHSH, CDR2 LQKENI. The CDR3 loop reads CASSATGTGDYGYTF. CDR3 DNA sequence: TGTGCCAGCTCAGCAACCGGGACAGGCGACTATGGCTACACCTTC.